This T cell receptor beta chain was observed in a study of T-cell reconstitution after alpha-beta-depleted transplantation in children. Notes on the study in general: It was surviving recipient T cells and thymic progenitors that gave some patients high TCRbeta diversity at day 60. T-cell counts and diversity at one year following transplant were attributed mainly to newly produced T cells. Reportedly, alpha-beta T cells present about two months post-transplant originated from several hundred expanded clones of graft origin.

This CDR3 comprises 17 residues. Looked up from germline, CDR1 is SGDLS and CDR2 is YYNGEE. The trim removed 3 bases at V and 1 base at J, leaving 8 bases unmatched. The authors prepared the TCRbeta library with unique molecular identifiers. TCRdb called the PCR reads again in MiXCR, with one record for every CDR3 protein. The table records around 250,000 distinct CDR3 sequences, more than 20% of them present only once. There are a few counts of this clonotype. Its cognate antigen is unknown. Here the sequenced sample was PBMCs, taken before TCRalphabeta/CD19-depleted stem cell transplant. This chain joins TRBV9 and TRBJ2-1; TRBD1 matches at 9 bases. This receptor was identified in a girl aged 2-10 years with Fanconi anemia, due to receive a stem cell transplant. CDR3 region: CASSDDRGWRSYNEQFF. The CDR3 coding sequence is TGTGCCAGCAGCGACGACAGGGGGTGGAGATCCTACAATGAGCAGTTCTTC.